A single sample is the source of the 14 T cell receptor beta chains below, sequenced in a study of blood T cell repertoires in COVID-19. Here immunoSEQ multiplex PCR was the method, and the copy in TCRdb shows in-frame clones only, minus some. The sample has under 200,000 clones; about nine tenths are singletons. Input material: peripheral blood. The receptors were gathered from a man in his forties or fifties with acute or convalescent COVID-19.

The rearrangement uses TRBV3-1 (or the pseudogene TRBV3-2) and TRBJ1-5; TRBD1 matches at 8 bases. This CDR3 is 14 amino acids long. V gave up 2 bases and J gave up 7 bases; unmatched junction bases: 4. Germline V gives CDR1 LGHDT, CDR2 YNNKEL (reference sequence). CDR3 amino acids: CASSQQGARQPQHF. The CDR3, as DNA: TGTGCCAGCAGCCAACAGGGGGCGAGGCAGCCCCAGCATTTT.

The chain couples TRBV7-2 to TRBJ1-2, with 7 positions matching TRBD1. This CDR3 has 14 residues. V was pared by 1 base and J by 7 bases, with 6 bases of the junction left unmatched. The germline V gene has CDR1 SGHTA and CDR2 FQGNSA. The DNA of the CDR3 is TGTGCCAGCAGCTTAGGGGTTAGGGGGCTTGGCTACACCTTC. It encodes CASSLGVRGLGYTF.

V usage is TRBV10-3 and J usage is TRBJ1-2; TRBD1 matches 8 bases. V dropped 3 bases and J dropped 6; count of bases not matched to a gene: 3. In germline, CDR1 is ENHRY, CDR2 SYGVKD. The CDR3 runs 13 residues. CDR3 residues: CAISDRGPDGYTF. As DNA, the CDR3 is TGTGCCATCAGTGACAGGGGGCCGGATGGCTACACCTTC.

J is TRBJ2-3 and V is TRBV11-2; unclear D gene. Germline-derived CDR1 and CDR2 are SGHAT and FQNNGV. CDR3 length: 12 residues. Between the trimmed V and J ends, which lost 6 bases and 5 bases, there was a span of 9 bases. The CDR3 DNA follows: TGTGCCAGCAGTGCAAGAGGAGATACGCAGTATTTT. This sequence encodes CASSARGDTQYF.

The rearrangement links TRBV30 to TRBJ1-4, with TRBD1 as a possible D gene (5 bases). V shed 5 bases and J shed 7 bases, with 23 bases lying between them. The CDR3 is 16 residues long. Germline lookup yields CDR1 GTSNPN and CDR2 SVGIG (reference sequence). The CDR3 spells CAWGQLGARWGEKLFF. CDR3 coding DNA: TGTGCCTGGGGCCAACTTGGGGCAAGATGGGGTGAAAAACTGTTTTTT.

The chain uses TRBV9 and TRBJ2-3; D is uncertain. Germline V CDR1 and CDR2: SGDLS, YYNGEE. Trimming removed 3 bases from V and 2 bases from J, with 10 bases in between. The CDR3 sequence is 14 residues long. This CDR3 is CASSATPATDTQYF. The DNA for the CDR3 is TGTGCCAGCAGCGCGACTCCTGCCACAGATACGCAGTATTTT.

V usage is TRBV4-1 and J usage is TRBJ2-7, with TRBD1 matching over 8 bases. V shed 3 bases, J shed 0 bases, and the junction held 10 bases outside the gene matches. The CDR3 extends over 17 amino acids. Germline V lookup: CDR1 MGHRA, CDR2 YSYEKL. DNA for the CDR3: TGCGCCAGCAGCCAGGCGTACAGGGGGTCCTCCTCCTACGAGCAGTACTTC. It yields the protein CASSQAYRGSSSYEQYF.

To note about this clone: The junction does not match germline at one end; this may be a read error. V is TRBV9 and J is TRBJ2-1; D might be TRBD2 (6 bases). Per germline, CDR1 SGDLS and CDR2 YYNGEE. The CDR3 contains 13 residues. The CDR3 nucleotides read TGTGCCAGCAGCTTTCTGGACTACGATGAGCAGTTCTTC. This gives the protein CASSFLDYDEQFF. The full variable domain, completed using reference TRBV9 and TRBJ2-1, is DSGVTQTPKHLITATGQRVTLRCSPRSGDLSVYWYQQSLDQGLQFLIQYYNGEERAKGNILERFSAQQFPDLHSELNLSSLELGDSALYFCASSFLDYDEQFFGPGTRLTVL.

The rearrangement uses TRBV27 and TRBJ1-1; 7 nucleotides line up with TRBD1. This CDR3 spans 14 amino acids. The trim removed 5 bases at V and 5 bases at J, leaving 8 bases unmatched. The germline CDR1 and CDR2 sequences are MNHEY and SMNVEV (reference sequence). The CDR3 loop reads CASSPLDRVTEAFF. Here the CDR3 DNA reads TGTGCCAGCAGTCCCCTCGACAGGGTGACTGAAGCTTTCTTT.

The J gene is TRBJ2-3, the V gene TRBV7-9, with 9 bases that match TRBD2. V shed 3 bases and J 0 bases; nucleotides not matched to a gene: 10. The CDR3 spans 18 residues. The germline gives CDR1 SEHNR, CDR2 FQNEAQ (reference sequence). The CDR3 sequence: CASSLTSGAERSTDTQYF. The CDR3 nucleotides are TGTGCCAGCAGCTTGACTAGCGGAGCGGAGCGTAGCACAGATACGCAGTATTTT. Filled out from reference TRBV7-9 and TRBJ2-3, the complete variable domain reads DTGVSQNPRHKITKRGQNVTFRCDPISEHNRLYWYRQTLGQGPEFLTYFQNEAQLEKSRLLSDRFSAERPKGSFSTLEIQRTEQGDSAMYLCASSLTSGAERSTDTQYFGPGTRLTVL.

A single count supports this clone. The chain is built from TRBV4-1 and TRBJ2-5; no clear D gene. Per germline, CDR1 MGHRA and CDR2 YSYEKL. Trimming left V 0 bases short and J 0 bases short, with 8 bases between. The CDR3 runs to 15 residues. The chain's CDR3 is CASSQDPRYQETQYF. DNA for the CDR3: TGCGCCAGCAGCCAAGACCCTAGGTACCAAGAGACCCAGTACTTC.

The chain carries TRBV30 and TRBJ1-2; 7 bases agree with TRBD1. This CDR3 has 14 amino acids. Trimming removed 2 bases from V and 4 bases from J; junction bases left unmatched: 7. In germline, CDR1 is GTSNPN, CDR2 SVGIG (reference sequence). This CDR3 is CAWSHRGLVYGYTF. For the CDR3, the DNA is TGTGCCTGGAGTCACAGGGGTTTAGTCTATGGCTACACCTTC. Complete variable domain (other parts from reference TRBV30 and TRBJ1-2): SQTIHQWPATLVQPVGSPLSLECTVEGTSNPNLYWYRQAAGRGLQLLFYSVGIGQISSEVPQNLSASRPQDRQFILSSKKLLLSDSGFYLCAWSHRGLVYGYTFGSGTRLTVV.

This clone was observed a handful of times. V gene TRBV7-9 combines with J gene TRBJ2-6; TRBD1 matches 7 bases. Germline V gene sequence: CDR1 SEHNR, CDR2 FQNEAQ (reference sequence). The CDR3 has 17 amino acids. The V segment lost 4 bases and the J segment 4 bases; nucleotides outside the gene matches: 10. CDR3 in DNA: TGTGCCAGCAGCTACGGGACAGCCTTCGAGGGGGCCAACGTCCTGACTTTC. Its translation is CASSYGTAFEGANVLTF.

The rearrangement uses TRBV6-5 and TRBJ1-1; 9 nucleotides line up with TRBD1. The CDR3 has 13 residues. Germline values: CDR1 MNHEY, CDR2 SVGAGI. V was clipped by 8 bases and J by 4 bases; unmatched bases: 5. The CDR3 nucleotides read TGTGCCAGCGCGGGACAGGGAAGCACTGAAGCTTTCTTT. Amino acid sequence: CASAGQGSTEAFF.